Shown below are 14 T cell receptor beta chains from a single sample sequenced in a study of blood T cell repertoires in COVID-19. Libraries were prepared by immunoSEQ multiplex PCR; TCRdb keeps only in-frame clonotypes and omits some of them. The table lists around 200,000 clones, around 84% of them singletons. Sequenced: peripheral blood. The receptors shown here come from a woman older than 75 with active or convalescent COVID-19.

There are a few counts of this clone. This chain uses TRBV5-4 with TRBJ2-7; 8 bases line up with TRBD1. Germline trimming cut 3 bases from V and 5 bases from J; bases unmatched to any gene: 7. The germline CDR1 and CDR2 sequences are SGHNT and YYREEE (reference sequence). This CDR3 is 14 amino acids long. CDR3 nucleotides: TGTGCCAGCAGCTCTGACAGGGGTCAGGACGAGCAGTACTTC. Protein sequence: CASSSDRGQDEQYF.

In DNA, the CDR3 is TGCGCCAGCAGTCAACACCGGGACAGGGCTTTCGTTCGCACAGATACGCAGTATTTT. Translating gives CASSQHRDRAFVRTDTQYF. This sequence joins TRBV23-1 and TRBJ2-3; 9 bases fit TRBD1. TRBV23-1 qualifies as an ORF whose function is uncertain. V lost 2 bases and J lost 1; bases outside the gene matches: 13. The CDR3 has 19 residues.

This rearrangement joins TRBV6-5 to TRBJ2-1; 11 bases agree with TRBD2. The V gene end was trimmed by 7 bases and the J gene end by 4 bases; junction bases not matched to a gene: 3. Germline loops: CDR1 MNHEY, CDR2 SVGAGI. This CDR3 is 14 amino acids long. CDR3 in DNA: TGTGCCAGCAAAACTAGCGGGGGATACAATGAGCAGTTCTTC. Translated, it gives CASKTSGGYNEQFF.

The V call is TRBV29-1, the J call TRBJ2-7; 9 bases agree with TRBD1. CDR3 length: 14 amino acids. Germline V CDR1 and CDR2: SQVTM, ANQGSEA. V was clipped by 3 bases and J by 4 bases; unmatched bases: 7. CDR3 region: CSVDRTGEGYEQYF. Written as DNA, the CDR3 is TGCAGCGTTGACCGGACAGGGGAAGGATACGAGCAGTACTTC.

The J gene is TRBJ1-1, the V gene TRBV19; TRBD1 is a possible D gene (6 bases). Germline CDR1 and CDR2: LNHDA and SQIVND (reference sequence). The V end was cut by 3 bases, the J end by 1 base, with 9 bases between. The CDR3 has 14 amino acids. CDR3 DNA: TGTGCCAGTAGTATGAACAGGGCGAACACTGAAGCTTTCTTT. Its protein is CASSMNRANTEAFF.

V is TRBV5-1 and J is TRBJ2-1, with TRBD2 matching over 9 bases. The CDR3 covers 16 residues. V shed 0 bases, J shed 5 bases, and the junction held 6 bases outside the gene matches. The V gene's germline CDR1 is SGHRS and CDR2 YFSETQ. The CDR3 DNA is TGCGCCAGCAGCTTGGGCCTTGCTAGCGGGAACAATGAGCAGTTCTTC. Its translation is CASSLGLASGNNEQFF.

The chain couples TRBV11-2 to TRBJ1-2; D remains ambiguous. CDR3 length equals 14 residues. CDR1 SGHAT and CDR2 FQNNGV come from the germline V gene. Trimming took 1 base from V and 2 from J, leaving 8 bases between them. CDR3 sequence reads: CASSLGWRNYGYTF. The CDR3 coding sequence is TGTGCCAGCAGCTTAGGATGGAGGAACTATGGCTACACCTTC.

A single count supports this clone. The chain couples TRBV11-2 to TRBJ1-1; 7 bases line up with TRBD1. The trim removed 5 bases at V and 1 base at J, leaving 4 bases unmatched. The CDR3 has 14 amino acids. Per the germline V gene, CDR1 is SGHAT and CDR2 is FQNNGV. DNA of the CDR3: TGTGCCAGCAGCCACAGGGGCCGGAACACTGAAGCTTTCTTT. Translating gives CASSHRGRNTEAFF.

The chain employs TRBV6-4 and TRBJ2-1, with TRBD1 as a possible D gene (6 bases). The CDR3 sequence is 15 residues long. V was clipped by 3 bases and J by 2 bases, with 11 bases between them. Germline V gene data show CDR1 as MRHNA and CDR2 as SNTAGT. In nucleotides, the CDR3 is TGTGCCAGCAGTGAAGAGGGGGTTGCCTACAATGAGCAGTTCTTC. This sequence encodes CASSEEGVAYNEQFF.

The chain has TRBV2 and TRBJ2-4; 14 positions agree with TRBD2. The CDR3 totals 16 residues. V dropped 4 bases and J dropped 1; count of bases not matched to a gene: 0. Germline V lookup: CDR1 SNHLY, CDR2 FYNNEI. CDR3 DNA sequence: TGTGCCAGCAGTGGGACTAGCGGGAGGGCCAAAAACATTCAGTACTTC. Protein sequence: CASSGTSGRAKNIQYF.

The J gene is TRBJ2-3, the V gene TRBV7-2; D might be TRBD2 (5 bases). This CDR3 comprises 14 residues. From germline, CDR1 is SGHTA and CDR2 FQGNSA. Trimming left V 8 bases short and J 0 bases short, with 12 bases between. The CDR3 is CASSDGVSTDTQYF. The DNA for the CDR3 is TGTGCCAGCTCGGACGGGGTTAGCACAGATACGCAGTATTTT.

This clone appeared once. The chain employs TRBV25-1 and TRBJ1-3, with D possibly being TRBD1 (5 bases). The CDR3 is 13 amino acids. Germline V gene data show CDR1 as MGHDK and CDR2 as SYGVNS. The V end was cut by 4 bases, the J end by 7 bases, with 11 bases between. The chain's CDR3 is CASSGSGMNTIYF. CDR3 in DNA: TGTGCCAGCAGTGGGTCAGGGATGAACACCATATATTTT.

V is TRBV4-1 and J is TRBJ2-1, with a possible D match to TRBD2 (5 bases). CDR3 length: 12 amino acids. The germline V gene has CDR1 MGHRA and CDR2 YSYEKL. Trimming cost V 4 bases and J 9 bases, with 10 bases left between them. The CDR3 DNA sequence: TGCGCCAGCAGCCGGAGCGGTGGTGAGCAGTTCTTC. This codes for CASSRSGGEQFF.

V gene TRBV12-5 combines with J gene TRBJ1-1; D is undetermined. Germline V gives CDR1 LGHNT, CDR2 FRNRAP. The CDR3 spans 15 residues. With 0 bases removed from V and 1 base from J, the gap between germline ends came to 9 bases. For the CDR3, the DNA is TGTGCTAGTGGTTTGGTACTAGCAGCGAACACTGAAGCTTTCTTT. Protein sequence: CASGLVLAANTEAFF.